A selection of T cell receptor beta chains follows, all from one sample in a study of blood T cell repertoires in COVID-19. Produced via immunoSEQ multiplex PCR; TCRdb's table is partial and in-frame only. The profile shows fewer than 150,000 clones, more than 70% of them singletons. The sequencing input was peripheral blood. These receptors were taken from a woman in her thirties who had recovered from COVID-19. The conserved cysteine and the conserved F or W are not part of the CDR3 here. The D gene is left open where the match is weak. Clone size is stated in some rows and not others, as once, few, many or a class when expanded.

J gene: TRBJ1-2
D gene: -
V gene: TRBV12-3/TRBV12-4
clone size: -
CDR3 protein: ASNRQGYGYT

J gene: TRBJ2-1
D gene: TRBD2
V gene: TRBV6-5
clone size: -
CDR3 protein: ASSYPGLIGNEQF

J gene: TRBJ1-1
D gene: TRBD1
V gene: TRBV9
clone size: -
CDR3 protein: ASSPRDRGSMNTEAF

J gene: TRBJ1-1
D gene: -
V gene: TRBV20-1
clone size: -
CDR3 protein: SASAHREGTEAF

J gene: TRBJ2-1
D gene: -
V gene: TRBV24-1
clone size: -
CDR3 protein: ATSDLRERGNEQF

J gene: TRBJ1-4
D gene: -
V gene: TRBV10-3
clone size: -
CDR3 protein: AITGGANEKLF

J gene: TRBJ2-1
D gene: -
V gene: TRBV14
clone size: -
CDR3 protein: ASSLSLYNEQF

J gene: TRBJ1-1
D gene: -
V gene: TRBV4-1
clone size: -
CDR3 protein: ASSQEDGRGTEAF

J gene: TRBJ1-6
D gene: TRBD1
V gene: TRBV5-6
clone size: -
CDR3 protein: ASSLGGGQDSPLH

J gene: TRBJ2-1
D gene: TRBD2
V gene: TRBV11-3
clone size: -
CDR3 protein: ASSLAVAGINEQF

J gene: TRBJ2-7
D gene: -
V gene: TRBV19
clone size: once
CDR3 protein: ASSIADSGSYEQY

J gene: TRBJ1-2
D gene: -
V gene: TRBV5-4
clone size: -
CDR3 protein: ASSLETGSGGYT

J gene: TRBJ2-3
D gene: TRBD2
V gene: TRBV28
clone size: once
CDR3 protein: ASRAGGEPDTQY

J gene: TRBJ2-6
D gene: -
V gene: TRBV5-1
clone size: -
CDR3 protein: ASGIGSGGANVLT

J gene: TRBJ1-2
D gene: -
V gene: TRBV4-1
clone size: -
CDR3 protein: ASSNPGSFGYT

J gene: TRBJ2-1
D gene: -
V gene: TRBV5-6
clone size: -
CDR3 protein: ASSPGDGPYNEQF

J gene: TRBJ2-7
D gene: -
V gene: TRBV2
clone size: -
CDR3 protein: ASSEQGDRYEQY

J gene: TRBJ2-2
D gene: -
V gene: TRBV6-2/TRBV6-3
clone size: -
CDR3 protein: ASSYSTVISGAGELF

J gene: TRBJ2-7
D gene: TRBD2
V gene: TRBV7-6
clone size: once
CDR3 protein: ASSRLAGGPEQY

J gene: TRBJ2-1
D gene: TRBD2
V gene: TRBV6-4
clone size: -
CDR3 protein: ASSHQLAGGYNEQF

J gene: TRBJ2-1
D gene: -
V gene: TRBV19
clone size: -
CDR3 protein: ASSISGEPNEQF

J gene: TRBJ1-6
D gene: TRBD1
V gene: TRBV27
clone size: -
CDR3 protein: ASSQGTGVNSPLH

J gene: TRBJ1-3
D gene: -
V gene: TRBV3-1/TRBV3-2
clone size: -
CDR3 protein: ASSRGKGGGSGNTIY

J gene: TRBJ2-7
D gene: TRBD1
V gene: TRBV7-2
clone size: -
CDR3 protein: ASSLRGTGSYEQY

J gene: TRBJ1-4
D gene: TRBD1
V gene: TRBV5-1
clone size: -
CDR3 protein: ASSPDRDEKLF

J gene: TRBJ1-2
D gene: TRBD1
V gene: TRBV29-1
clone size: -
CDR3 protein: SVGDSNYGYT

J gene: TRBJ2-2
D gene: TRBD1
V gene: TRBV7-3
clone size: -
CDR3 protein: ASSSGTGLTGELF

J gene: TRBJ2-3
D gene: -
V gene: TRBV7-9
clone size: -
CDR3 protein: ASSSADTQY

J gene: TRBJ1-1
D gene: TRBD1
V gene: TRBV6-5
clone size: -
CDR3 protein: ASSWDRLNTEAF

J gene: TRBJ1-5
D gene: -
V gene: TRBV6-5
clone size: few
CDR3 protein: ASGLYQPQH

J gene: TRBJ1-2
D gene: TRBD1
V gene: TRBV19
clone size: -
CDR3 protein: ASSHTRQGKTNYGYT

J gene: TRBJ2-1
D gene: TRBD1
V gene: TRBV24-1
clone size: -
CDR3 protein: ATSDQNTGQGEQF

J gene: TRBJ1-2
D gene: TRBD1
V gene: TRBV7-8
clone size: -
CDR3 protein: ASSSDRVVYT

J gene: TRBJ1-4
D gene: -
V gene: TRBV27
clone size: -
CDR3 protein: ASSLVPGGGRKLF

J gene: TRBJ2-3
D gene: -
V gene: TRBV5-1
clone size: -
CDR3 protein: ASSFSSGPFGGTDTQY

J gene: TRBJ1-1
D gene: TRBD1
V gene: TRBV18
clone size: -
CDR3 protein: ASSPVTGGKTEAF